This T cell receptor beta chain emerged from a study of cytomegalovirus exposure and HLA in healthy donors. With 1 base clipped from V and 4 bases from J, the junction kept 3 bases outside the gene matches. CDR1 is SGHNT and CDR2 is YENEEA in the germline V gene. The CDR3 sequence is 16 residues long. PCR involved 60 Vbeta and 13 Jbeta primers. Clones were sequenced by immunoSEQ multiplex PCR, and TCRdb holds only the in-frame ones, with some missing. This table holds under 300,000 clones, roughly four fifths found once. Study findings and constraints: Specificity for CMV antigens was confirmed in vitro for a few of the CMV-associated chains. A later analysis showed that HLA-associated TCR beta chains had undergone more clonal expansion than equally common others. Later analysis showed most CMV-associated TCR beta chains appearing HLA-restricted.

Concerning this clone itself: What it binds is unknown.

The TCR originated in a woman aged 40 to 50 in good health and CMV-seropositive. Sequencing was performed on PBMCs. This sequence joins TRBV11-3 and TRBJ2-1; 11 bases align to TRBD2. The CDR3 reads CASSLGGTSGYNEQFF. The CDR3 DNA reads TGTGCCAGCAGCTTAGGAGGGACTAGCGGTTACAATGAGCAGTTCTTC.